The next 21 T cell receptor beta chains were all read from a single sample in a study of control samples from healthy donors and cancer patients. Assay: immunoSEQ multiplex PCR; the TCRdb copy retains only in-frame clones and omits some. This sample has around 99,000 clones, with about nine tenths found just once. Input material: blood. The source is a human donor in good health. The donor label of this sample is uncertain.

This clone was counted once. This rearrangement joins TRBV12-3 or TRBV12-4 to TRBJ1-2; 10 nucleotides match TRBD1. The CDR3 spans 13 residues. J was trimmed by 10 bases and V by 5 bases; bases with no gene match: 7. The CDR3 bases are TGTGCCAGCAGTACTAGGACAGGGGGTAACTACACCTTC. Amino acid sequence: CASSTRTGGNYTF.

V is TRBV7-8 and J is TRBJ2-2; 7 bases align to TRBD1. The V gene's germline CDR1 is SGHVS and CDR2 FQNEAQ. V was pared by 3 bases and J by 4 bases, with 11 bases of the junction left unmatched. The CDR3 runs 17 residues. In DNA, the CDR3 is TGTGCCAGCAGCTTCGCCGACAGGGTGGAGTTCACCGGGGAGCTGTTTTTT. Protein: CASSFADRVEFTGELFF.

The chain is built from TRBV12-5 and TRBJ1-2; no reliable D call. The germline V gene has CDR1 LGHNT and CDR2 FRNRAP. This CDR3 region has 14 residues. V lost 3 bases, J lost 4 bases, and 12 bases lay in between. The DNA for the CDR3 is TGTGCTAGTGGTTTAGGGTTCAGCGGCTATGGCTACACCTTC. It codes for CASGLGFSGYGYTF. Supplemented by reference TRBV12-5 and TRBJ1-2, the full variable domain reads DARVTQTPRHKVTEMGQEVTMRCQPILGHNTVFWYRQTMMQGLELLAYFRNRAPLDDSGMPKDRFSAEMPDATLATLKIQPSEPRDSAVYFCASGLGFSGYGYTFGSGTRLTVV.

The V gene is TRBV6-5, the J gene TRBJ1-1; 10 nucleotides agree with TRBD1. J lost 10 bases, V lost 6 bases, and 11 bases had no gene match. Germline V gene data show CDR1 as MNHEY and CDR2 as SVGAGI. CDR3 size: 14 residues. CDR3 region: CASRSSPGQGRAFF. In nucleotides, the CDR3 is TGTGCCAGCAGGTCTAGTCCGGGACAGGGGCGAGCTTTCTTT.

The rearrangement joins TRBV3-1 (or the pseudogene TRBV3-2) to TRBJ2-7; 9 nucleotides line up with TRBD2. Germline-derived CDR1 and CDR2 are LGHDT and YNNKEL (reference sequence). CDR3 length: 15 residues. J gave up 1 base and V 1 base, and 2 bases lay outside the gene matches. DNA for the CDR3: TGTGCCAGCAGCCAAGTTCTAGCGGGGTCCTACGAGCAGTACTTC. The encoded protein is CASSQVLAGSYEQYF.

The CDR3 DNA reads as TGTGCCAGTAGTATAGATACCGGGACAGGGGCCTCCCTAAAAAATCAGCCCCAGCATTTT. It yields the protein CASSIDTGTGASLKNQPQHF. J is TRBJ1-5 and V is TRBV19; 10 bases fit TRBD1. Germline V lookup: CDR1 LNHDA, CDR2 SQIVND (reference sequence). The CDR3 has 20 amino acids. The V segment lost 0 bases and the J segment 4 bases; nucleotides outside the gene matches: 15.

The chain recombines TRBV6-6 with TRBJ1-2; 7 bases are shared with TRBD1. After removal of 6 bases from V and 3 bases from J, the junction contained 7 bases not matched to a gene. The CDR3 consists of 14 residues. The germline gives CDR1 MNHNY, CDR2 SVGAGI (reference sequence). Here the CDR3 reads CASRDRQGYYGYTF. The DNA for the CDR3 is TGTGCCAGCAGAGATAGACAGGGCTACTATGGCTACACCTTC.

V usage is TRBV5-1 and J usage is TRBJ1-6; the D is unclear. Looked up from germline, CDR1 is SGHRS and CDR2 is YFSETQ. V was cut by 5 bases and J by 3 bases, with 9 bases left in between. This CDR3 has 14 residues. CDR3 DNA sequence: TGCGCCAGCAGTTCGGACGGCTATAATTCACCCCTCCACTTT. Protein sequence: CASSSDGYNSPLHF.

V usage is TRBV19 and J usage is TRBJ1-6, with D unclear. CDR1 and CDR2 from the germline V gene are LNHDA and SQIVND (reference sequence). The CDR3 consists of 15 residues. The V end was cut by 7 bases, the J end by 0 bases, with 10 bases between. The CDR3 DNA follows: TGTGCCAGTACCGCCCAGAGCTCCTATAATTCACCCCTCCACTTT. It encodes CASTAQSSYNSPLHF.

The V call is TRBV21-1, the J call TRBJ1-4. TRBV21-1 is assigned pseudogene status. This CDR3 has 12 amino acids. The CDR3 nucleotides are TGTGCCAGCAAATGCGATAATGAAAAACTGTTTTTT. Its translation: CASKCDNEKLFF.

The CDR3, as DNA: TGTGCCAGCAGCCTTAGCTACAGGGCTTCTAATGAAAAACTGTTTTTT. Protein: CASSLSYRASNEKLFF. This rearrangement joins TRBV9 to TRBJ1-4; TRBD1 might be the D (6 bases). The length of the CDR3 is 16 residues. Trimming left V 4 bases short and J 3 bases short, with 16 bases between. Germline V gene lookup returns CDR1 SGDLS and CDR2 YYNGEE.

The chain is built from TRBV7-9 and TRBJ2-3; 9 bases map to TRBD1. The CDR3 runs to 17 residues. The germline V gene has CDR1 SEHNR and CDR2 FQNEAQ (reference sequence). V lost 5 bases and J lost 1; bases outside the gene matches: 10. The chain's CDR3 is CASSPRTGAGGTDTQYF. CDR3 DNA sequence: TGTGCCAGCAGCCCCAGGACAGGGGCGGGGGGCACAGATACGCAGTATTTT.

The chain joins TRBV6-5 to TRBJ1-6, with D unresolved. Germline V CDR1 and CDR2: MNHEY, SVGAGI. V was pared by 8 bases and J by 10 bases, with 15 bases between. CDR3 length: 13 residues. CDR3 nucleotides: TGTGCCAGCTCCACTAAAGGAGAATCACCCCTCCACTTT. Translation gives CASSTKGESPLHF.

This chain links TRBV3-1 (or the pseudogene TRBV3-2) with TRBJ1-3; D is ambiguous. V was shortened by 1 base and J by 0 bases, with 10 bases between the two germline ends. This CDR3 region has 16 residues. The germline V gene encodes CDR1 LGHDT and CDR2 YNNKEL (reference sequence). DNA of the CDR3: TGTGCCAGCAGCCAAGGGTGGGCCTCCTCTGGAAACACCATATATTTT. Translating it yields CASSQGWASSGNTIYF.

The genes are TRBV30 and TRBJ1-1; D call uncertain. Germline lookup yields CDR1 GTSNPN and CDR2 SVGIG (reference sequence). The CDR3 runs to 14 residues. Trimming left V 2 bases short and J 1 base short, with 11 bases between. CDR3 sequence (DNA): TGTGCCTGGAGTCTGTTCACGGGGAACACTGAAGCTTTCTTT. Translated: CAWSLFTGNTEAFF.

The rearrangement links TRBV19 to TRBJ1-1; D unclear. This CDR3 has 15 residues. CDR1 is LNHDA, CDR2 SQIVND, per germline (reference sequence). Trimming stripped 2 bases from V and 5 bases from J, with 15 bases between. This CDR3 is CASSITAASGTEAFF. The CDR3 region has the DNA TGTGCCAGTAGTATAACGGCGGCGAGTGGGACTGAAGCTTTCTTT.

The chain joins TRBV27 to TRBJ1-2; 9 bases line up with TRBD1. After removal of 5 bases from V and 4 bases from J, the junction contained 11 bases not matched to a gene. Germline V gives CDR1 MNHEY, CDR2 SMNVEV (reference sequence). This CDR3 is 16 amino acids long. Here the CDR3 DNA reads TGTGCCAGCAGTCCGATCCACAGGGGGCGCAGCTATGGCTACACCTTC. It translates to CASSPIHRGRSYGYTF.

The chain combines TRBV4-3 with TRBJ1-5; D is unclear. The CDR3 totals 15 residues. Trimming removed 1 base at V and 3 bases at J, with 10 bases between. Germline V gene sequence: CDR1 LGHNA, CDR2 YSLEER. CDR3 region: CASSQARSSNQPQHF. The DNA of the CDR3 is TGCGCCAGCAGCCAAGCCCGTTCCTCCAATCAGCCCCAGCATTTT.

The chain employs TRBV7-2 and TRBJ2-3, with no clear D. CDR1 is SGHTA and CDR2 is FQGNSA in the germline V gene. Trimming left V 1 base short and J 3 bases short, with 14 bases between. The CDR3 totals 16 residues. The CDR3 DNA follows: TGTGCCAGCAGCTTAGGCTACGGGTTTGGTACAGATACGCAGTATTTT. Translated: CASSLGYGFGTDTQYF.

The chain combines TRBV6-5 with TRBJ2-7, with 9 bases identical to TRBD1. Germline CDR1 MNHEY, CDR2 SVGAGI. The CDR3 consists of 15 residues. The V gene end was trimmed by 5 bases and the J gene end by 2 bases; junction bases not matched to a gene: 7. In nucleotides, the CDR3 is TGTGCCAGCAGTAGGGACAGGGCCGACCCCTACGAGCAGTACGTC. Its protein product is CASSRDRADPYEQYV.

The rearrangement joins TRBV6-4 to TRBJ2-2; D is possibly TRBD1 or TRBD2 (5 bases each). V lost 2 bases to trimming and J lost 4 bases, with 8 bases between them. This CDR3 has 14 amino acids. Germline-derived CDR1 and CDR2 are MRHNA and SNTAGT. This CDR3 is CASSDEGTTGELFF. In DNA, the CDR3 is TGTGCCAGCAGTGACGAGGGGACCACCGGGGAGCTGTTTTTT.